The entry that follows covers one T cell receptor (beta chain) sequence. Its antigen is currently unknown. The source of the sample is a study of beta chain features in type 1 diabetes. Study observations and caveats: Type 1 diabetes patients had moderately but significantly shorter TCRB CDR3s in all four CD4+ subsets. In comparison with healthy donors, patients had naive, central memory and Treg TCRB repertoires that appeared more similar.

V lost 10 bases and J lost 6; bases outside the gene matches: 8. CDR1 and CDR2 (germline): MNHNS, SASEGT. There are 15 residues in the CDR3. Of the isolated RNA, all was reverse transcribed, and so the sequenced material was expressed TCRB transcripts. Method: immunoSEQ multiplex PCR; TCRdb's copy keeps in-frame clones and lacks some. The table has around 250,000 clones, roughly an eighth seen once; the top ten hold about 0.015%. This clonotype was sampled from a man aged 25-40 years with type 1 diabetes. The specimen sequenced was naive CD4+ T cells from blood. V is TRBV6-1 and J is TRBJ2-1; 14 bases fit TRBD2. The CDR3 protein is CATRLAGGSRNEQFF. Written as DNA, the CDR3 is TGTGCCACACGACTAGCGGGAGGGTCTCGCAATGAGCAGTTCTTC.